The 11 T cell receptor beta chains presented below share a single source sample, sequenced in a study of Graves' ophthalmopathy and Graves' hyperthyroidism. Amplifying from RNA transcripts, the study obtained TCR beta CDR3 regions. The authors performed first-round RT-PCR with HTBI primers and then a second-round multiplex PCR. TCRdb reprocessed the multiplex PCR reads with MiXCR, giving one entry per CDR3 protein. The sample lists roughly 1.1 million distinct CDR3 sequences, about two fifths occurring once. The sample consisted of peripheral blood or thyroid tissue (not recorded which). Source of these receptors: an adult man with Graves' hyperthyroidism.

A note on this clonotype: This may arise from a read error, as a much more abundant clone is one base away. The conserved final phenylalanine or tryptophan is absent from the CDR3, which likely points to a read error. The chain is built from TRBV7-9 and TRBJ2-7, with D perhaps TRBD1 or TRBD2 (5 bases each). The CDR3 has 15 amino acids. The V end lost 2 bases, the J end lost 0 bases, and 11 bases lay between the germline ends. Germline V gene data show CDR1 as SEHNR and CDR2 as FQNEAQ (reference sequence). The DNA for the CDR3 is TGTGCCAGCAGCTTACCCGGGGCCCTCTCCTACGAGCAGTACCTC. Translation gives CASSLPGALSYEQYL.

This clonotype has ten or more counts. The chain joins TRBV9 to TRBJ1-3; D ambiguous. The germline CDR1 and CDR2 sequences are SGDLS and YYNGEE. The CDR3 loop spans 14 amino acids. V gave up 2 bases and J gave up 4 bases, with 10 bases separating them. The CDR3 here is CASSVGGQGNTIYF. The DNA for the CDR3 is TGTGCCAGCAGCGTGGGAGGGCAAGGAAACACCATATATTTT.

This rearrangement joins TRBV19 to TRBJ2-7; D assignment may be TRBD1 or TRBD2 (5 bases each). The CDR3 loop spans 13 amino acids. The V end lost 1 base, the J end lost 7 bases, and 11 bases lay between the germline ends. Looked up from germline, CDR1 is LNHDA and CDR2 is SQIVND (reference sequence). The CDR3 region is CASSIGSEGEQYF. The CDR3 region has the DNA TGTGCCAGTAGTATAGGAAGCGAGGGGGAGCAGTACTTC.

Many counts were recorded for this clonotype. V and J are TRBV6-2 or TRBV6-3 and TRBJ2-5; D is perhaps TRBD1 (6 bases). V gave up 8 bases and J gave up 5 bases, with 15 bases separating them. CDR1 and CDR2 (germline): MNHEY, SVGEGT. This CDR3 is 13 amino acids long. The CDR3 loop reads CASGQGIEETQYF. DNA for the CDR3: TGTGCCAGCGGCCAGGGGATTGAGGAGACCCAGTACTTC.

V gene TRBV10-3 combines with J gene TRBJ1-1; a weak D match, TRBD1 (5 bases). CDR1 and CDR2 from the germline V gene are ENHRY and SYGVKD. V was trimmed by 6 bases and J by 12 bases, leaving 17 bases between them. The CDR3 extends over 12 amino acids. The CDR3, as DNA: TGTGCCATCAGGGGGCGCGGGTATCGGTCTTTCTTT. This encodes CAIRGRGYRSFF.

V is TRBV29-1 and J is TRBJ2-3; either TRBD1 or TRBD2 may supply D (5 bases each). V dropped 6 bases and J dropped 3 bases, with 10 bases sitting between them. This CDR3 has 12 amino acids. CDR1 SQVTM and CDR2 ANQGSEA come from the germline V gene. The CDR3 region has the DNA TGCAGCGTGGGGGATCTTACAGATACGCAGTATTTT. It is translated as CSVGDLTDTQYF.

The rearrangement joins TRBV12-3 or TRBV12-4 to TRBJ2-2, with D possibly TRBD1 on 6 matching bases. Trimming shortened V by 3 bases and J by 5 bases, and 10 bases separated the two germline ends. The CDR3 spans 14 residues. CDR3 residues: CASSFSGETGELFF. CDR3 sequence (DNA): TGTGCCAGCAGTTTCTCAGGGGAAACCGGGGAGCTGTTTTTT.

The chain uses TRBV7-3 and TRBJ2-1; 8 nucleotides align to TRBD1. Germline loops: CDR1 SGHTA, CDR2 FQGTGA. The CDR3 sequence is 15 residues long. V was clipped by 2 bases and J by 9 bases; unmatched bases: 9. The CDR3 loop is CASSLHHNTGGEQFF. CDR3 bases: TGTGCCAGCAGCTTACACCACAACACAGGGGGTGAGCAGTTCTTC.

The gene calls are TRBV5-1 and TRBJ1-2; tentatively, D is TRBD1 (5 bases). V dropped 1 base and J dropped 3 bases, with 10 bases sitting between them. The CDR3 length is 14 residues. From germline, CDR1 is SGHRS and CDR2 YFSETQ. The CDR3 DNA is TGCGCCAGCAGCTTGTTGACAGAAGACTATGGCTACACCTTC. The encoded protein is CASSLLTEDYGYTF.

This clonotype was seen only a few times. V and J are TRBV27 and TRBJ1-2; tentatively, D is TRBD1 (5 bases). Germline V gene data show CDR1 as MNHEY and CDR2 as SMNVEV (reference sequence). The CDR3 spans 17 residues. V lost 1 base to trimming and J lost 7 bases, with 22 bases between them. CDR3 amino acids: CASSLWRGGSLDRGYTF. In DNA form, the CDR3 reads TGTGCCAGCAGTTTATGGCGCGGGGGGTCGTTGGATCGTGGCTACACCTTC.

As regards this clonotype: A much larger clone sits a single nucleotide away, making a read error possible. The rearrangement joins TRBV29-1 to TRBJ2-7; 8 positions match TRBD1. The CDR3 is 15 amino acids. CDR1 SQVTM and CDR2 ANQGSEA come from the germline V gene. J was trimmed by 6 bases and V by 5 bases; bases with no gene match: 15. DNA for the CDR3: TGCAGCGTTCTTTTGGCGGGGACAGGACTCGGCGAGCAGTACTTC. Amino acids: CSVLLAGTGLGEQYF.